One sample yielded the 9 T cell receptor beta chains listed below, sequenced in a study of cytomegalovirus exposure and HLA in healthy donors. Primers: 60 Vbeta forward and 13 Jbeta reverse. The repertoire was sequenced with immunoSEQ multiplex PCR; TCRdb's copy has only in-frame clones and lacks some. The table has about 160,000 clones, over 70% seen once. Sequenced: PBMCs. These receptors were collected from a man between 50 and 59 years old in good health and CMV-seropositive.

The chain uses TRBV11-2 and TRBJ2-1, with 7 bases aligning to TRBD1. In germline, CDR1 is SGHAT, CDR2 FQNNGV. V shed 3 bases, J shed 8 bases, and the junction held 4 bases outside the gene matches. CDR3 size: 13 residues. CDR3 in amino acids: CASSLNRGDEQFF. The CDR3 nucleotides read TGTGCCAGCAGCTTGAACAGGGGTGATGAGCAGTTCTTC.

The V gene is TRBV29-1, the J gene TRBJ2-1; no clear D. Germline CDR1 and CDR2: SQVTM and ANQGSEA. The CDR3 length is 12 residues. V lost 4 bases to trimming and J lost 7 bases, with 11 bases between them. The CDR3 DNA sequence: TGCAGCGTTGGCCAGGCTACAAATGAGCAGTTCTTC. Its protein product is CSVGQATNEQFF.

The chain couples TRBV20-1 to TRBJ2-7; tentative D call: TRBD1 (6 bases). The V and J ends lost 8 bases and 1 base respectively, with 9 bases between them. Germline V gene sequence: CDR1 DFQATT, CDR2 SNEGSKA (reference sequence). This CDR3 spans 11 amino acids. DNA for the CDR3: TGCAGTCTACAGGGATCCTACGAGCAGTACTTC. It translates to CSLQGSYEQYF.

A few counts support this clone. This chain links TRBV2 with TRBJ1-5; no reliable D call. Trimming removed 6 bases from V and 0 bases from J, with 9 bases in between. The CDR3 contains 14 residues. Germline assignment: CDR1 SNHLY and CDR2 FYNNEI. The CDR3 loop reads CASSGVNSNQPQHF. The CDR3 DNA reads TGTGCCAGCAGCGGAGTTAATAGCAATCAGCCCCAGCATTTT.

The chain has TRBV7-9 and TRBJ2-1; 14 bases line up with TRBD2. The V gene's germline CDR1 is SEHNR and CDR2 FQNEAQ (reference sequence). V lost 3 bases and J lost 0; bases outside the gene matches: 1. This CDR3 contains 17 residues. CDR3 protein: CASSFGTSGSSYNEQFF. CDR3 coding DNA: TGTGCCAGCAGCTTCGGGACTAGCGGGAGCTCCTACAATGAGCAGTTCTTC.

The genes are TRBV29-1 and TRBJ1-2, with TRBD1 matching 9 bases. Germline loops: CDR1 SQVTM, CDR2 ANQGSEA. V shed 4 bases, J shed 8 bases, and the junction held 2 bases outside the gene matches. The CDR3 covers 11 residues. The CDR3 spells CSVGTGDGYTF. The DNA of the CDR3 is TGCAGCGTTGGGACAGGGGACGGCTACACCTTC. Combining the CDR3 with reference TRBV29-1 and TRBJ1-2 gives the whole variable domain SAVISQKPSRDICQRGTSLTIQCQVDSQVTMMFWYRQQPGQSLTLIATANQGSEATYESGFVIDKFPISRPNLTFSTLTVSNMSPEDSSIYLCSVGTGDGYTFGSGTRLTVV.

The chain carries TRBV28 and TRBJ2-5; a weak D match, TRBD1 (6 bases). The CDR3 covers 15 residues. V lost 1 base to trimming and J lost 12 bases, with 21 bases between them. The germline V gene encodes CDR1 MDHEN and CDR2 SYDVKM. The CDR3 DNA follows: TGTGCCAGCAGTTTATCCACTGCTACAGGGACCCGGGAGTACTTC. It specifies CASSLSTATGTREYF.

J is TRBJ2-7 and V is TRBV5-5; TRBD1 agrees at 9 bases. CDR1 is SGHKS, CDR2 YYEKEE, per germline (reference sequence). Germline trimming cut 4 bases from V and 3 bases from J; bases unmatched to any gene: 5. The CDR3 is 14 residues long. CDR3 sequence reads: CASSPGQGNYEQYF. The CDR3 nucleotides read TGTGCCAGCAGCCCGGGACAGGGCAACTACGAGCAGTACTTC.

The chain has TRBV18 and TRBJ1-2; D is undetermined. V lost 3 bases and J lost 3, with 8 bases in between. The CDR3 covers 13 residues. Germline lookup yields CDR1 KGHSH and CDR2 LQKENI. CDR3 in amino acids: CASSPGKDYGYTF. Here the CDR3 DNA reads TGTGCCAGCTCACCCGGGAAGGACTATGGCTACACCTTC.